A selection of T cell receptor beta chains follows, all from one sample in a study of vaccination effects on CD4 cells after COVID-19. Using immunoSEQ multiplex PCR, the repertoire was profiled, and TCRdb retains in-frame clones only, with some absent. The sample records 35,000 to 45,000 clones, about 80% being singletons. Their antigens are not known. The sample was CD4+ T cells from PBMCs cultured without peptide, taken after COVID-19 vaccination. These receptors came from a human donor who had a prior SARS-CoV-2 infection. Both conserved end residues are part of each CDR3. D genes are given only for firm matches. Clone size is shown for a subset of rows, as once, few, many or a class of expanded clone.

>TRBD2|-|TRBJ2-3|TRBV11-2
TGTGCCAGCATGCGGGAGTGGGACACAGATACGCAGTATTTT
CASMREWDTDTQYF
>TRBD2|few|TRBJ2-7|TRBV2
TGTGCCAACCGACTAGCGGGGCACTCCTACGAGCAGTACTTC
CANRLAGHSYEQYF
>-|few|TRBJ2-2|TRBV6-5
TGTGCCAGCAGCCGGGACCTTGGGCCCGGGGAGCTGTTTTTT
CASSRDLGPGELFF
>-|few|TRBJ2-7|TRBV7-2
TGTGCCAGCAGCTTAGCGGGAGTATACGAGCAGTACTTC
CASSLAGVYEQYF
>-|-|TRBJ2-3|TRBV5-1
TGCGCCAGCAGCTTGGGGGCAGGGGTGAGCACAGATACGCAGTATTTT
CASSLGAGVSTDTQYF
>-|once|TRBJ2-1|TRBV2
TGTGCCAGCAGTGACAGGGATTCCTACAATGAGCAGTTCTTC
CASSDRDSYNEQFF
>TRBD2|once|TRBJ2-2|TRBV2
TGTGCCATCGCCGGGACTAGCGGTATAGCGAACACCGGGGAGCTGTTTTTT
CAIAGTSGIANTGELFF
>TRBD2|-|TRBJ2-7|TRBV5-4
TGTGCCAGCAGCTGGGCAGGCGGGAGGGACGAGCAGTACTTC
CASSWAGGRDEQYF
>-|-|TRBJ2-5|TRBV5-1
TGCGCCAGCAGCTTGGGGGTCTCCCAAGAGACCCAGTACTTC
CASSLGVSQETQYF
>-|-|TRBJ2-3|TRBV7-2
TGTGCCAGCAGCCCCGGGCTCCAGAATACGCAGTATTTT
CASSPGLQNTQYF
>-|-|TRBJ2-1|TRBV11-3
TGTGCCAGCAGCTTAGTTTCCGGTGAGCAGTTCTTC
CASSLVSGEQFF
>TRBD1|-|TRBJ1-2|TRBV6-5
TGTGCCAGCACTCAGGGACAGCTAAACTATGGCTACACCTTC
CASTQGQLNYGYTF
>TRBD1|few|TRBJ2-5|TRBV2
TGTGCCAGCAGTGAAAGACAGGGGCGGGAGACCCAGTACTTC
CASSERQGRETQYF
>-|-|TRBJ2-7|TRBV10-3
TGTGCCATCAGTGCCGGGGCCGAGCAGTACTTC
CAISAGAEQYF
>-|-|TRBJ2-7|TRBV6-2/TRBV6-3
TGTGCCAGCAGCCGGATACGGCCGTGGCAGTACTTC
CASSRIRPWQYF
>-|-|TRBJ2-7|TRBV23-1
TGCGCCAGCAGTCGAATCGAGGGGACTGGGAGTGACGAGCAGTACTTC
CASSRIEGTGSDEQYF
>TRBD1|-|TRBJ2-5|TRBV18
TGTGCCAGCTCACCACTGAGGGGTGGCGACAGGGTGCAGGAGACCCAGTACTTC
CASSPLRGGDRVQETQYF
>TRBD2|-|TRBJ2-1|TRBV4-2
TGTGCCAGCAGCCAAGGGGAATTAGCGGGGGGCTCCTACAATGAGCAGTTCTTC
CASSQGELAGGSYNEQFF
>TRBD2|-|TRBJ2-3|TRBV9
TGTGCCAGCAGCGGGGGGATCGGGACTAGCGGGGGGGATACGCAGTATTTT
CASSGGIGTSGGDTQYF
>-|-|TRBJ1-2|TRBV19
TGTGCCAGTAGTATAGTTAGGCAAGCTGTCGGTCAAGGCTACACCTTC
CASSIVRQAVGQGYTF
>-|-|TRBJ2-7|TRBV7-3
TGTGCCAGCAGCTTGGGCGGAACCTACGAGCAGTACTTC
CASSLGGTYEQYF
>-|-|TRBJ1-1|TRBV10-1
TGCGCCAGCACGTGGTCCGCGGAACCGAACACTGAAGCTTTCTTT
CASTWSAEPNTEAFF
>-|-|TRBJ2-7|TRBV18
TGTGCCAGCTCCCCGGACAGTTCCTACGAGCAGTACTTC
CASSPDSSYEQYF
>-|-|TRBJ2-5|TRBV27
TGTGCCAGCAGTCCCTGGACGGTGGATGGGGTGGAGACCCAGTACTTC
CASSPWTVDGVETQYF
>TRBD2|-|TRBJ2-1|TRBV20-1
TGCAGTGTAGCGGGAGACAATGAGCAGTTCTTC
CSVAGDNEQFF
>TRBD2|-|TRBJ2-2|TRBV7-3
TGTGCCAGCAGCCCCAAGAGCGGGAAGACTGCCGGGGAGCTGTTTTTT
CASSPKSGKTAGELFF
>-|-|TRBJ1-2|TRBV9
TGTGCCAGCAGCGTAGGGGTCGGGAGCGTCTATGGCTACACCTTC
CASSVGVGSVYGYTF
>-|-|TRBJ2-6|TRBV4-2
TGTGCCAGCAGCCAAGAAACGGCGGGACATCCGGGGGGGGCCAACGTCCTGACTTTC
CASSQETAGHPGGANVLTF
>-|-|TRBJ1-2|TRBV4-2
TGTGCCAGCAGCCAAGGGGTCGCCTATCCTAACTATGGCTACACCTTC
CASSQGVAYPNYGYTF
>-|-|TRBJ2-1|TRBV30
TGTGCCTGGAGTGTACTCCGCACCCGGGGAGCCCGCTCCTACAATGAGCAGTTCTTC
CAWSVLRTRGARSYNEQFF
>TRBD2|-|TRBJ2-1|TRBV2
TGTGCCAGCAGTGTCAGCGGGAGGGCCTACAATGAGCAGTTCTTC
CASSVSGRAYNEQFF
>TRBD1|-|TRBJ1-6|TRBV11-2
TGTGCCAGCAACCTAGGGGGCAGTTACTCACCCCTCCACTTT
CASNLGGSYSPLHF
>TRBD2|-|TRBJ2-7|TRBV11-2
TGTGCCAGCAGCCCTAGCGGCAGCTTACTTATCTACGAGCAGTACTTC
CASSPSGSLLIYEQYF
>-|-|TRBJ1-4|TRBV9
TGTGCCAGCAGCGTAGGTAGCAGGGTAGGGAATGAAAAACTGTTTTTT
CASSVGSRVGNEKLFF
>TRBD2|-|TRBJ2-7|TRBV2
TGTGCCAGCAGCGGGACTAGCGGGGGGGAGCAGTACTTC
CASSGTSGGEQYF
>-|-|TRBJ1-4|TRBV2
TGTGCCAGCAGTCGCGGTTTAAATGAAAAACTGTTTTTT
CASSRGLNEKLFF
>-|-|TRBJ2-7|TRBV14
TGTGCCAGCAGCCGAGTACCGGGGTCCCAGTACTTC
CASSRVPGSQYF
>-|-|TRBJ1-1|TRBV7-3
TGTGCCAGCAGCTCGAATTTAGACACTGAAGCTTTCTTT
CASSSNLDTEAFF
>-|-|TRBJ1-5|TRBV15
TGTGCCACCAGCAGAGGTTTGCAGGGTCTTAGAGAGCCCCAGCATTTT
CATSRGLQGLREPQHF
>-|few|TRBJ2-7|TRBV7-2
TGTGCCAGCAGCTTATACGACACCTACGAGCAGTACTTC
CASSLYDTYEQYF
>TRBD1|-|TRBJ2-1|TRBV5-5
TGTGCCAGCAGCCATTCCGGGACAGGGGGTTACAATGAGCAGTTCTTC
CASSHSGTGGYNEQFF
>-|-|TRBJ2-1|TRBV7-8
TGTGCCAGCTCATTAATAGGGGCCGCCTACAATGAGCAGTTCTTC
CASSLIGAAYNEQFF
>TRBD1|-|TRBJ1-1|TRBV7-9
TGTGCCAGCAGCCCGCGGACAGGGACTGAAGCTTTCTTT
CASSPRTGTEAFF
>-|-|TRBJ2-6|TRBV9
TGTGCCAGCAGCCCTCGACTGACCCTAGGGGCCAACGTCCTGACTTTC
CASSPRLTLGANVLTF
>TRBD1|-|TRBJ1-5|TRBV6-1
TGTGCCAGCAGTGGCAACAGGGGATTAGGCAATCAGCCCCAGCATTTT
CASSGNRGLGNQPQHF
>-|-|TRBJ1-1|TRBV9
TGTGCCAGCAGCGTAGAGGCGGTACACACTGAAGCTTTCTTT
CASSVEAVHTEAFF
>-|-|TRBJ1-5|TRBV6-6
TGTGCCAGCAGTATAGACAGGAGAAGCAATCAGCCCCAGCATTTT
CASSIDRRSNQPQHF
>-|-|TRBJ2-6|TRBV28
TGTGCCAGCAGTTCCAAGGACAGTTTATACTCTGGGGCCAACGTCCTGACTTTC
CASSSKDSLYSGANVLTF
>-|-|TRBJ2-7|TRBV3-1/TRBV3-2
TGTGCCAGCAGCCCCCACTTCGGACAGCCCGTGGGGAACGAGCAGTACTTC
CASSPHFGQPVGNEQYF
>TRBD1|-|TRBJ1-3|TRBV28
TGTGCCAGCAGTCTCTTAACGACAGGGTCTGGAAACACCATATATTTT
CASSLLTTGSGNTIYF
>TRBD1|-|TRBJ2-2|TRBV5-4
TGTGCCAGCAGCATGGCCAGGGGGCCCGGGGAGCTGTTTTTT
CASSMARGPGELFF
>TRBD1|few|TRBJ1-6|TRBV5-1
TGCGCCAGCAGCTTGGAACAGGGGGCACCCCTCCACTTT
CASSLEQGAPLHF
>-|-|TRBJ1-5|TRBV19
TGTGCCAGTAAAATGAGGGATCAGCCCCAGCATTTT
CASKMRDQPQHF
>TRBD2|-|TRBJ2-1|TRBV24-1
TGTGCCACCAGTGATTCGACTCCCAACGGGAGGGACAATGAGCAGTTCTTC
CATSDSTPNGRDNEQFF